These T cell receptor beta chains were read from a single sample in a study of CD8+ T cells in alopecia areata. Using immunoSEQ multiplex PCR, the repertoire was profiled, and TCRdb retains in-frame clones only, with some absent. The sample lists 7,000 or so clones, 50% to 75% seen once, with 16% in the top ten. The sequences come from skin, collected at week 0. The receptors originated from a human donor with alopecia areata. CDR3s include the opening cysteine and the closing phenylalanine or tryptophan. Each record gives: clone size, V gene, J gene, D gene, CDR3 length, CDR3 protein, CDR3 DNA. D genes are given only for firm matches. Clone size is stated in some rows and not others, as once, few, many or a class when expanded.

abundance: .
v_gene: TRBV5-1
j_gene: TRBJ2-5
d_gene: .
len: 15
CDR3aa: CASRVSGGRQETQYF
CDR3nt: TGCGCCAGCAGAGTCTCCGGGGGTCGGCAAGAGACCCAGTACTTC

abundance: few
v_gene: TRBV29-1
j_gene: TRBJ1-5
d_gene: .
len: 14
CDR3aa: CSVRIGESNQPQHF
CDR3nt: TGCAGCGTTCGCATTGGGGAGTCAAATCAGCCCCAGCATTTT

abundance: few
v_gene: TRBV5-1
j_gene: TRBJ2-1
d_gene: TRBD2
len: 16
CDR3aa: CASSTRTSGGADEQFF
CDR3nt: TGCGCCAGCAGCACGAGGACTAGCGGGGGGGCGGATGAGCAGTTCTTC

abundance: few
v_gene: TRBV7-2
j_gene: TRBJ2-2
d_gene: TRBD1
len: 18
CDR3aa: CASSLETQTGGYTGELFF
CDR3nt: TGTGCCAGCAGCTTAGAAACGCAGACAGGGGGCTACACCGGGGAGCTGTTTTTT

abundance: once
v_gene: TRBV27
j_gene: TRBJ2-1
d_gene: TRBD2
len: 15
CDR3aa: CASSPTSVIYNEQFF
CDR3nt: TGTGCCAGCAGTCCGACTAGCGTCATCTACAATGAGCAGTTCTTC

abundance: few
v_gene: TRBV7-9
j_gene: TRBJ1-5
d_gene: TRBD1
len: 14
CDR3aa: CASSSGTATQPQHF
CDR3nt: TGTGCCAGCAGCAGCGGGACAGCCACCCAGCCCCAGCATTTT

abundance: .
v_gene: TRBV27
j_gene: TRBJ1-2
d_gene: .
len: 17
CDR3aa: CASSLSGGRRGNYGYTF
CDR3nt: TGTGCCAGCAGTTTAAGTGGTGGACGGAGGGGCAACTATGGCTACACCTTC

abundance: .
v_gene: TRBV5-1
j_gene: TRBJ2-7
d_gene: .
len: 13
CDR3aa: CASSLLTDYEQYF
CDR3nt: TGCGCCAGCAGCTTGTTGACAGACTACGAGCAGTACTTC

abundance: few
v_gene: TRBV7-3
j_gene: TRBJ2-2
d_gene: TRBD2
len: 15
CDR3aa: CASSSSRGGRRELFF
CDR3nt: TGTGCCAGCAGCTCCAGCCGGGGGGGCCGCCGGGAGCTGTTTTTT

abundance: .
v_gene: TRBV28
j_gene: TRBJ1-1
d_gene: TRBD1
len: 22
CDR3aa: CASSSPGTRTGRGINENTEAFF
CDR3nt: TGTGCCAGCAGTTCCCCAGGAACGCGGACAGGGCGAGGAATTAACGAGAACACTGAAGCTTTCTTT

abundance: .
v_gene: TRBV29-1
j_gene: TRBJ2-3
d_gene: TRBD2
len: 15
CDR3aa: CSVSPAGGPLDTQYF
CDR3nt: TGCAGCGTTAGCCCAGCGGGGGGGCCGTTAGATACGCAGTATTTT